This T cell receptor beta chain was identified during a study of cytomegalovirus exposure and HLA in healthy donors. Among the donors, all were healthy bone marrow donors. In this sample, this clone turned up a few times. Its antigen is undetermined. CDR3 length: 18 residues. Germline trimming cut 0 bases from V and 7 bases from J; bases unmatched to any gene: 9. Per germline, CDR1 SGDLS and CDR2 YYNGEE. Findings of the study overall: TCR beta sequences numbering about 17,000 were associated with HLA alleles at 0.05 false discovery rate in a later analysis.

Primers included in the PCR were 60 Vbeta and 13 Jbeta primers. Authors' methods: About 12 million of the approximately 80 million unique TCR beta chains counted in a later analysis were shared. TCRdb keeps only in-frame clones here, not all; method: immunoSEQ multiplex PCR. That table is the source of V, J and clone size, and D and trimming were worked out from the DNA. This table has about 160,000 clones, about 85% appearing once. This sequence originates from a boy aged 2 to 10 in good health and CMV-seronegative. The genes are TRBV9 and TRBJ2-1; 14 bases are a match to TRBD2. Sequencing used PBMCs. CDR3 protein: CASSVAGTSGSGINEQFF. The CDR3, as DNA: TGTGCCAGCAGCGTAGCTGGGACTAGCGGGAGTGGGATTAATGAGCAGTTCTTC.